This record covers a single TCR beta chain. The antigen remains unidentified. This sample stems from a study of shared clonotypes between healthy human individuals. Across the whole study: Contributing individuals were two females and three males aged 18 to 49.

The protocol was immunoSEQ multiplex PCR, while the TCRdb copy is restricted to in-frame clones and leaves out a portion. The sample yields a few million clones, around 93% seen once. Findings and caveats of the study: In having few donors, the study represented limited genetic and exposure-history diversity.

Germline-derived CDR1 and CDR2 are SNHLY and FYNNEI. The length of the CDR3 is 16 residues. V dropped 7 bases and J dropped 5 bases, with 24 bases sitting between them. The clonotype was recovered from a man aged 18-30 years in good health. Some clones in this sample may be carry-over from other donors' samples. The chain recombines TRBV2 with TRBJ2-7; a weak D match, TRBD2 (5 bases). The sample consisted of naive CD4+ T cells from PBMCs. The subset denotes: CD45RA+ positively selected. The CDR3: CASKKSTPSGGNEQYF. The CDR3 DNA reads TGTGCCAGCAAAAAATCCACCCCCAGCGGAGGCAACGAGCAGTACTTC.